This passage covers 3 T cell receptor beta chains from one sample sequenced in a study of blood T cell repertoires in COVID-19. TCRdb's copy holds only in-frame clones and misses some; the assay was immunoSEQ multiplex PCR. This table holds about 59,000 clones, 65% to 85% found once. The sample taken for sequencing was peripheral blood. These receptors came from a man aged 60-69 years with acute or convalescent COVID-19.

This clone was seen just once. V and J are TRBV5-1 and TRBJ2-7, with TRBD1 matching over 10 bases. The germline CDR1 and CDR2 sequences are SGHRS and YFSETQ. J gave up 1 base and V 4 bases, and 2 bases lay outside the gene matches. CDR3 length: 14 residues. In DNA form, the CDR3 reads TGCGCCAGCAGCCCGGGACAGGGGTCCTACGAGCAGTACTTC. Amino acid sequence: CASSPGQGSYEQYF.

The gene calls are TRBV12-5 and TRBJ1-3, with D uncertain. V was clipped by 6 bases and J by 6 bases, with 12 bases between them. The length of the CDR3 is 13 residues. Germline lookup yields CDR1 LGHNT and CDR2 FRNRAP. The CDR3 reads CASGPGSVNTIYF. The CDR3 DNA reads as TGTGCTAGTGGCCCGGGATCCGTAAACACCATATATTTT.

The rearrangement uses TRBV5-1 and TRBJ2-1; 8 bases match TRBD2. This CDR3 is 14 amino acids long. Germline lookup yields CDR1 SGHRS and CDR2 YFSETQ. V lost 0 bases and J lost 9; bases outside the gene matches: 5. The CDR3 protein is CASSLASAGGEQFF. In DNA, the CDR3 is TGCGCCAGCAGCTTGGCGTCTGCGGGGGGTGAGCAGTTCTTC.